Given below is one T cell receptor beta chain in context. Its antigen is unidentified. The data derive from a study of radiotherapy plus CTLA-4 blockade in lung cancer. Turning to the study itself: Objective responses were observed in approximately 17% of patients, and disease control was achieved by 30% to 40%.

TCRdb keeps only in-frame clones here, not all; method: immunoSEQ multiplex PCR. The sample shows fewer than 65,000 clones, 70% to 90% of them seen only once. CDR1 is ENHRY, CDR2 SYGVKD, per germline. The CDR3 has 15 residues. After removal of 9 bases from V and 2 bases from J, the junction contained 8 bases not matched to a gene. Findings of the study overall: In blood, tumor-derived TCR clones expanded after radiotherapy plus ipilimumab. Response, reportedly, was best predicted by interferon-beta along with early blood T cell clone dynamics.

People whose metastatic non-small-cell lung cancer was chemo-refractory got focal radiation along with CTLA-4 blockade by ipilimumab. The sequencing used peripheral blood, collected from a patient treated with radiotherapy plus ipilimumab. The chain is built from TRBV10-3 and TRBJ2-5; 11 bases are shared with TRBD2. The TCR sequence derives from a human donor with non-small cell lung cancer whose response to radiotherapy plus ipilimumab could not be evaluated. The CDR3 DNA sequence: TGTGCCATTGCACGAGGGACTAGCGGACAAGAGACCCAGTACTTC. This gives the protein CAIARGTSGQETQYF.